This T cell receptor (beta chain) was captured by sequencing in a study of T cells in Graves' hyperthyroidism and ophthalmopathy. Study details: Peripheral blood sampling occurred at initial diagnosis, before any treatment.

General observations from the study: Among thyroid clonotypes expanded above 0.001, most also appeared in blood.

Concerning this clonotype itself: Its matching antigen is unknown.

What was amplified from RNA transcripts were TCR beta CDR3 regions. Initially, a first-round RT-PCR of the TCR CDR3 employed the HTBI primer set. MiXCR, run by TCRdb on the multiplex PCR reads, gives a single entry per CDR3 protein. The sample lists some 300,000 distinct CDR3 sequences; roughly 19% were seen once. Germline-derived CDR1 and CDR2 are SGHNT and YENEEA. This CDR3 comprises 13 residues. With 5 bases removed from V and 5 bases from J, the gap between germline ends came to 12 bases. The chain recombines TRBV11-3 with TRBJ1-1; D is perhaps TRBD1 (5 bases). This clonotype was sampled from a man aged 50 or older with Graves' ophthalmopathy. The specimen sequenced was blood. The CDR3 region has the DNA TGTGCCAGCAGCCCCACGAGGGGAACTGAAGCTTTCTTT. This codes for CASSPTRGTEAFF.